This T cell receptor beta chain was found in a study of cytomegalovirus exposure and HLA in healthy donors. General study results and limits: Presence/absence analyses rested on an assumption that sequencing depth was roughly uniform across donors. Productive rates of about 87% or about 30% were seen for most TCR beta V segments in an earlier analysis. Later analysis demonstrated an association between a missense DCLRE1C variant and TCR beta V- and J-gene trimming.

Turning to this clone: Its antigen remains unknown.

Primers: 60 Vbeta forward and 13 Jbeta reverse. The repertoire was sequenced with immunoSEQ multiplex PCR; TCRdb's copy has only in-frame clones and lacks some. The sample carries under 250,000 clones, about three quarters recorded once. The CDR3 has 13 residues. Trimming removed 6 bases from V and 10 bases from J; junction bases left unmatched: 7. From germline, CDR1 is MNHEY and CDR2 SVGAGI. This TCR derives from a boy aged 10-17 years in good health and CMV-seronegative. J is TRBJ1-4 and V is TRBV6-5; 8 bases map to TRBD1. The sequencing sample was made of PBMCs. CDR3: CASSQDRAGKLFF. The DNA for the CDR3 is TGTGCCAGCAGCCAGGACAGGGCTGGAAAACTGTTTTTT.